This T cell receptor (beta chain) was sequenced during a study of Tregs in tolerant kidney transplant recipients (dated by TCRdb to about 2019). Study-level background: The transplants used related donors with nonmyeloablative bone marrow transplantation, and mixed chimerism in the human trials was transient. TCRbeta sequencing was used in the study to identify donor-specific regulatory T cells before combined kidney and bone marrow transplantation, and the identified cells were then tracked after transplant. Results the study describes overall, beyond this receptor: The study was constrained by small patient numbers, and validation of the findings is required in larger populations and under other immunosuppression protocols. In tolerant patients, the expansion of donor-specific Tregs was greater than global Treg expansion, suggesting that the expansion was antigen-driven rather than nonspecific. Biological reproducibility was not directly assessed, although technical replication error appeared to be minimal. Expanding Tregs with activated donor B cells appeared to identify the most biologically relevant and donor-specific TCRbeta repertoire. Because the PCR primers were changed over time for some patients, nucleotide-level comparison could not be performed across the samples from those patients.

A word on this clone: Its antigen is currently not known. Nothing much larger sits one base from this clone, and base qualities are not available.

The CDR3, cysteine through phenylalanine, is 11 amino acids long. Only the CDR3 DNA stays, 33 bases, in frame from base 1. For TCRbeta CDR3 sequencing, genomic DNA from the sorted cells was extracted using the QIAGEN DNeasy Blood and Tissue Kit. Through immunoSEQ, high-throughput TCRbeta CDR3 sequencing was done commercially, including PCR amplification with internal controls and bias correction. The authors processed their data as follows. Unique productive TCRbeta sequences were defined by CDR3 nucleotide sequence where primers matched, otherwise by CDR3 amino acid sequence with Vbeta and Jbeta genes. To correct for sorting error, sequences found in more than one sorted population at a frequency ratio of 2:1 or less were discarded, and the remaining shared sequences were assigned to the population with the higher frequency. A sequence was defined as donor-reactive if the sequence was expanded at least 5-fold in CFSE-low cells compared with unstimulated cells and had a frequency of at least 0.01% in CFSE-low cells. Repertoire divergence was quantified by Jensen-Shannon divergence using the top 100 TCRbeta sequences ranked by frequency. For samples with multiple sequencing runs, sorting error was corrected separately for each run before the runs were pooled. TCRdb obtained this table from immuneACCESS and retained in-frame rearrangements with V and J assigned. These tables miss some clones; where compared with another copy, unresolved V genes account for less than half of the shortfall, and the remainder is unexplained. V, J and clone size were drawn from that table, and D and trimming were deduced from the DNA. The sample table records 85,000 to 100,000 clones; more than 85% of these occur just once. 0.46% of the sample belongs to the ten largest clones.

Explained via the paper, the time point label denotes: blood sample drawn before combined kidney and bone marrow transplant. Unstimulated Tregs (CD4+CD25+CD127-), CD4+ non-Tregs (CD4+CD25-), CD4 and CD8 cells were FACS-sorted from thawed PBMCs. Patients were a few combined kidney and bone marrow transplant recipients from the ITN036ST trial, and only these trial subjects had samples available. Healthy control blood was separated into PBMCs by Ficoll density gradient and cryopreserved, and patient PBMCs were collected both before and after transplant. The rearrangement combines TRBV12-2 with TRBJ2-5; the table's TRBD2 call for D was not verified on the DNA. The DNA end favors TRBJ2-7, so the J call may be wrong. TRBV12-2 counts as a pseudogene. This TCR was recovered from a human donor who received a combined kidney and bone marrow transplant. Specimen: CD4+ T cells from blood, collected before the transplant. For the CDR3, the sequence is CASRLVYEQYF. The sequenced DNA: TGTGCAAGTCGCTTAGTATACGAGCAGTACTTC.